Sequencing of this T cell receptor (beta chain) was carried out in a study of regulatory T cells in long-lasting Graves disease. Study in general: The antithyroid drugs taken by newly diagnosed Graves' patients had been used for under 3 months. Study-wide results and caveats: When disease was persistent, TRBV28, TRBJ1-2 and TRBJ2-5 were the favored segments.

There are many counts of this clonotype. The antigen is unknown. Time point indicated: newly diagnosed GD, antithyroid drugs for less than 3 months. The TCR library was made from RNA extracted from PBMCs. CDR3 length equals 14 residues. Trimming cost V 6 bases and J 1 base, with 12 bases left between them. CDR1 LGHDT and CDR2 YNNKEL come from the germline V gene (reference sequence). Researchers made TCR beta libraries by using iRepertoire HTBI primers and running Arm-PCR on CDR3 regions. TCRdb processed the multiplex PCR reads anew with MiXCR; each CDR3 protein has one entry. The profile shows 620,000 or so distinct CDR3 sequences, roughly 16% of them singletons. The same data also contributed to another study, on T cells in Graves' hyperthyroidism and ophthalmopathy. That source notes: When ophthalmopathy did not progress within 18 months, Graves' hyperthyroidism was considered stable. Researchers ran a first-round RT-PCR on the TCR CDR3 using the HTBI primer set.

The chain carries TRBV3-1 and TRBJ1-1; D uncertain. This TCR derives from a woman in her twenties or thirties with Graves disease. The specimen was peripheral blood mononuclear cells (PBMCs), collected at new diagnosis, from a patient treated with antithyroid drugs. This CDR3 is CASRLGESNTEAFF. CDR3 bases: TGTGCCAGCAGGCTAGGCGAATCGAACACTGAAGCTTTCTTT.